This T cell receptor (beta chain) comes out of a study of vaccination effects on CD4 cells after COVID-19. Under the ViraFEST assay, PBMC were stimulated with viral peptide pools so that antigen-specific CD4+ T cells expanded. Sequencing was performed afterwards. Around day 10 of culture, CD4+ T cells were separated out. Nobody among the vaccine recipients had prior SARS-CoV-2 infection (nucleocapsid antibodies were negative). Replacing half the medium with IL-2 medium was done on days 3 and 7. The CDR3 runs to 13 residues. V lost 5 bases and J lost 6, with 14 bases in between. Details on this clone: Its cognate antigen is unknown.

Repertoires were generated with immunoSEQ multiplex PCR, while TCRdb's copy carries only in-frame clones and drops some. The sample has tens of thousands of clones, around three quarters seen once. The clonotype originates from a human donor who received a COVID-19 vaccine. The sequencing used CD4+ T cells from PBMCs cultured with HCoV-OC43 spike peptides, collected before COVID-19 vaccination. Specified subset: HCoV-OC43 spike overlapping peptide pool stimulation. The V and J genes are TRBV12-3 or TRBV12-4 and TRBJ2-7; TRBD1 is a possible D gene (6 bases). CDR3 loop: CASSRTVTGEQYF. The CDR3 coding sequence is TGTGCCAGCAGTCGGACAGTGACGGGCGAGCAGTACTTC.